These T cell receptor beta chains were read from a single sample in a study of immune cell composition in non-small cell lung cancer. The method was immunoSEQ multiplex PCR; TCRdb's version includes in-frame clones alone and lacks a portion of them. The sample contains about 2,400 clones, roughly 80% of which appear only once. The data were also submitted as part of a second study, on CD4 T cells in lung cancer.

The sample comprised lung tumor tissue. These receptors all stem from a human donor with non-small cell lung cancer. Both conserved end residues are part of each CDR3. Fields, in order: D gene, clone size, V gene, J gene, CDR3 protein, CDR3 DNA. The D gene is left open where the match is weak. Clone size is given for some rows only: seen once, a few or many times, or a class if the clone is expanded.

d_call: .; clone_size: few; v_call: TRBV28; j_call: TRBJ2-4; cdr3_aa: CASSFLAAKNIQYF; cdr3_nt: TGTGCCAGCAGTTTTCTGGCAGCCAAAAACATTCAGTACTTC
d_call: TRBD1; clone_size: .; v_call: TRBV6-6; j_call: TRBJ2-1; cdr3_aa: CASSRDSYNEQFF; cdr3_nt: TGTGCCAGCAGTAGGGACAGCTACAATGAGCAGTTCTTC
d_call: .; clone_size: .; v_call: TRBV5-1; j_call: TRBJ2-1; cdr3_aa: CASSSPLPSASSYNEQFF; cdr3_nt: TGCGCCAGCAGCTCCCCTCTTCCTAGCGCGAGCTCCTACAATGAGCAGTTCTTC
d_call: TRBD2; clone_size: .; v_call: TRBV5-6; j_call: TRBJ2-5; cdr3_aa: CASSRGLAGAGETQYF; cdr3_nt: TGTGCCAGCAGCCGGGGACTAGCGGGAGCAGGAGAGACCCAGTACTTC
d_call: .; clone_size: .; v_call: TRBV7-8; j_call: TRBJ1-5; cdr3_aa: CASSLVSQNNQPQHF; cdr3_nt: TGTGCCAGCAGCTTAGTTTCCCAGAACAATCAGCCCCAGCATTTT
d_call: TRBD1; clone_size: .; v_call: TRBV10-2; j_call: TRBJ1-1; cdr3_aa: CASSNRQGVTEAFF; cdr3_nt: TGCGCCAGCAGTAACCGACAGGGAGTCACTGAAGCTTTCTTT
d_call: .; clone_size: .; v_call: TRBV28; j_call: TRBJ2-3; cdr3_aa: CASNPPDSPGTDTQYF; cdr3_nt: TGTGCCAGCAACCCTCCCGACTCACCGGGCACAGATACGCAGTATTTT
d_call: TRBD2; clone_size: .; v_call: TRBV5-1; j_call: TRBJ2-1; cdr3_aa: CASSLAASGIGYNEQFF; cdr3_nt: TGCGCCAGCAGCTTGGCGGCTAGCGGGATAGGGTACAATGAGCAGTTCTTC
d_call: .; clone_size: large; v_call: TRBV4-1; j_call: TRBJ2-1; cdr3_aa: CASSQRRGVNEQFF; cdr3_nt: TGCGCCAGCAGCCAGAGAAGAGGAGTCAATGAGCAGTTCTTC
d_call: .; clone_size: .; v_call: TRBV25-1; j_call: TRBJ1-2; cdr3_aa: CASSEPGYYYGYTF; cdr3_nt: TGTGCCAGCAGTGAGCCCGGTTACTACTATGGCTACACCTTC
d_call: .; clone_size: few; v_call: TRBV5-4; j_call: TRBJ2-2; cdr3_aa: CASTTGSTGELFF; cdr3_nt: TGTGCCAGCACCACAGGGAGCACCGGGGAGCTGTTTTTT
d_call: .; clone_size: .; v_call: TRBV30; j_call: TRBJ2-5; cdr3_aa: CAWRTGQLYQETQYF; cdr3_nt: TGTGCCTGGAGGACAGGACAGCTGTACCAAGAGACCCAGTACTTC
d_call: TRBD1; clone_size: few; v_call: TRBV28; j_call: TRBJ1-1; cdr3_aa: CASSLGRGQMNTEAFF; cdr3_nt: TGTGCCAGCAGTTTGGGAAGGGGACAGATGAACACTGAAGCTTTCTTT
d_call: TRBD1; clone_size: .; v_call: TRBV4-1; j_call: TRBJ2-5; cdr3_aa: CASSQAGTGLETQYF; cdr3_nt: TGCGCCAGCAGCCAAGCCGGGACAGGGTTGGAGACCCAGTACTTC
d_call: .; clone_size: .; v_call: TRBV10-3; j_call: TRBJ2-1; cdr3_aa: CAISFRGDEQFF; cdr3_nt: TGTGCCATCAGCTTCAGGGGCGATGAGCAGTTCTTC
d_call: .; clone_size: .; v_call: TRBV19; j_call: TRBJ1-2; cdr3_aa: CASSVTVSNYGYTF; cdr3_nt: TGTGCCAGTAGCGTGACAGTCTCTAACTATGGCTACACCTTC